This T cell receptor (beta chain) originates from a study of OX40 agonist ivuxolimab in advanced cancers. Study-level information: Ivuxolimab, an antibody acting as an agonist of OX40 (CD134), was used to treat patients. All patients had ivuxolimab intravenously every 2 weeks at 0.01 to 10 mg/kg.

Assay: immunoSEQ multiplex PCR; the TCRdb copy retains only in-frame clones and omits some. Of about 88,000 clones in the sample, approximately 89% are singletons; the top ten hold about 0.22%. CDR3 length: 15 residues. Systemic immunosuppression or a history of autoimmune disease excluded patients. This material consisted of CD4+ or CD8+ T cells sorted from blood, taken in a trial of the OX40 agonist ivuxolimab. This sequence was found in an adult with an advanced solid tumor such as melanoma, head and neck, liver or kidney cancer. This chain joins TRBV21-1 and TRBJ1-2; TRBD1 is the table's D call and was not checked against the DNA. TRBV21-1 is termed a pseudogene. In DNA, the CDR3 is TGTGCCAGCAGCAAGGGACAGGGGGTTCCGTGGATCTACACCTTC. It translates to CASSKGQGVPWIYTF.